This passage covers 23 T cell receptor beta chains from one sample sequenced in a study of PD-1 blockade in classical Hodgkin lymphoma. Documented time point: cycle 4 day 1 (C4D1), after more than 5 weeks of nivolumab. Each and every patient relapsed after autologous stem cell transplantation, and patients got differing brentuximab vedotin exposure. Sequencing was performed with immunoSEQ multiplex PCR; in TCRdb, only in-frame clones are kept and a portion is missing. The table includes roughly 46,000 clones, roughly 80% detected once. Source: peripheral blood mononuclear cells (PBMCs), taken before the fourth cycle of nivolumab. The source of these receptors is a human donor with classical Hodgkin lymphoma.

The rearrangement joins TRBV12-5 to TRBJ2-1; 11 bases fit TRBD1. V gave up 5 bases and J gave up 7 bases; unmatched junction bases: 25. The CDR3 covers 21 residues. Germline CDR1 reads LGHNT; CDR2 reads FRNRAP. The CDR3 nucleotides read TGTGCTAGTGGTACCTTTCGGACAGGGGGCCTATTTTATTGGTTCGGGAATGAGCAGTTCTTC. The encoded protein is CASGTFRTGGLFYWFGNEQFF. Supplemented by reference TRBV12-5 and TRBJ2-1, the full variable domain reads DARVTQTPRHKVTEMGQEVTMRCQPILGHNTVFWYRQTMMQGLELLAYFRNRAPLDDSGMPKDRFSAEMPDATLATLKIQPSEPRDSAVYFCASGTFRTGGLFYWFGNEQFFGPGTRLTVL.

This chain connects TRBV20-1 to TRBJ2-1; D gene uncertain. Per the germline V gene, CDR1 is DFQATT and CDR2 is SNEGSKA (reference sequence). CDR3 length: 10 amino acids. V lost 5 bases, J lost 7 bases, and 6 bases lay in between. The CDR3 region is CSALVNEQFF. Written as DNA, the CDR3 is TGCAGTGCTTTAGTGAATGAGCAGTTCTTC.

The chain links TRBV4-3 to TRBJ2-2, with D unclear. CDR3 length: 13 residues. The germline V and J ends were trimmed by 2 bases and 6 bases, with 7 bases remaining between them. Germline CDR1 is LGHNA and CDR2 is YSLEER. This chain's CDR3 is CASSQRLAGELFF. CDR3 nucleotides: TGCGCCAGCAGCCAACGTCTCGCCGGGGAGCTGTTTTTT.

The chain links TRBV18 to TRBJ1-2; 9 nucleotides align to TRBD1. The CDR3 loop spans 13 amino acids. Germline CDR1 is KGHSH and CDR2 is LQKENI. J lost 8 bases, V lost 2 bases, and 3 bases had no gene match. The CDR3 spells CASSPGTGNGYTF. The CDR3 nucleotides are TGTGCCAGCTCACCAGGGACAGGGAACGGCTACACCTTC.

This sequence joins TRBV28 and TRBJ2-7; possible D gene TRBD1, 7 bases. The germline V gene has CDR1 MDHEN and CDR2 SYDVKM. CDR3 length: 12 residues. The ends were cut back, 7 bases at V and 3 bases at J, with 10 bases in the middle. CDR3 protein: CASTQGGYEQYF. CDR3 sequence (DNA): TGTGCCAGCACCCAGGGGGGCTACGAGCAGTACTTC.

This chain joins TRBV5-5 and TRBJ1-1; 7 positions agree with TRBD1. Germline V gene lookup returns CDR1 SGHKS and CDR2 YYEKEE (reference sequence). The CDR3 covers 15 residues. J lost 4 bases, V lost 0 bases, and 6 bases had no gene match. CDR3 residues: CASSLVTGAGTEAFF. The CDR3 DNA reads as TGTGCCAGCAGCTTGGTTACAGGGGCAGGCACTGAAGCTTTCTTT. Supplemented by reference TRBV5-5 and TRBJ1-1, the full variable domain reads DAGVTQSPTHLIKTRGQQVTLRCSPISGHKSVSWYQQVLGQGPQFIFQYYEKEERGRGNFPDRFSARQFPNYSSELNVNALLLGDSALYLCASSLVTGAGTEAFFGQGTRLTVV.

This clone was recorded a few times. This chain links TRBV5-4 with TRBJ2-3; D is ambiguous. V was pared by 4 bases and J by 1 base, with 13 bases between. Germline V gene sequence: CDR1 SGHNT, CDR2 YYREEE (reference sequence). The CDR3 runs 15 residues. CDR3 sequence reads: CASSDGPLGTDTQYF. The CDR3 coding sequence is TGTGCCAGCAGCGATGGACCGCTGGGCACAGATACGCAGTATTTT.

This clone was counted a few times. The chain is built from TRBV19 and TRBJ2-2; no clear D gene. Germline V gives CDR1 LNHDA, CDR2 SQIVND (reference sequence). Trimming pared 2 bases from V and 8 bases from J, leaving 6 bases between. CDR3 length: 12 residues. CDR3 sequence (DNA): TGTGCCAGTAGTATATTTCGGGGGGAGCTGTTTTTT. This sequence encodes CASSIFRGELFF.

The J gene is TRBJ2-3, the V gene TRBV11-3; D uncertain. Germline V gene lookup returns CDR1 SGHNT and CDR2 YENEEA. This CDR3 is built from 13 residues. V was shortened by 3 bases and J by 9 bases, with 13 bases between the two germline ends. CDR3 sequence: CASSFLSASTQYF. CDR3 nucleotide sequence: TGTGCCAGCAGCTTCCTATCCGCTTCGACGCAGTATTTT.

The V and J genes are TRBV5-6 and TRBJ1-1; possible D gene TRBD1, 5 bases. V was trimmed by 0 bases and J by 4 bases, leaving 7 bases between them. The CDR3 runs to 13 residues. Per the germline V gene, CDR1 is SGHDT and CDR2 is YYEEEE. The CDR3 nucleotides are TGTGCCAGCAGCTTGGCACAGGTCACTGAAGCTTTCTTT. The encoded protein is CASSLAQVTEAFF.

To note about this clone: A read error may account for a junction end that differs from germline. V and J are TRBV5-8 and TRBJ2-4, with D perhaps TRBD2 (5 bases). The CDR3 totals 12 residues. Germline V gene sequence: CDR1 SGHTS, CDR2 YDEGEE. CDR3 in DNA: TGTGCCAGCAGCTTAACCGGAGGAATTCCGTACTTC. Translating gives CASSLTGGIPYF.

V gene TRBV6-1 combines with J gene TRBJ1-1; D ambiguous. The CDR3 contains 15 residues. CDR1 is MNHNS, CDR2 SASEGT, per germline. V lost 2 bases and J 3 bases, leaving 13 bases between the germline ends. The CDR3 spells CASSEPIHEDTEAFF. The DNA of the CDR3 is TGTGCCAGCAGTGAACCGATCCACGAGGACACTGAAGCTTTCTTT.

This sequence joins TRBV28 and TRBJ2-3, with a possible D match to TRBD1 (6 bases). Trimming shortened V by 5 bases and J by 4 bases, and 16 bases separated the two germline ends. The CDR3 length is 15 residues. Per the germline V gene, CDR1 is MDHEN and CDR2 is SYDVKM. This CDR3 reads CASSQDRSRSDTQYF. CDR3 DNA: TGTGCCAGCAGTCAAGACAGGTCCCGATCAGATACGCAGTATTTT.

The chain has TRBV5-1 and TRBJ2-7; 7 bases agree with TRBD2. V was pared by 2 bases and J by 7 bases, with 12 bases of the junction left unmatched. The CDR3 loop spans 15 amino acids. Germline CDR1 is SGHRS and CDR2 is YFSETQ. The CDR3 DNA follows: TGCGCCAGCAGCTTAGAAGCGGGGCCGGGGTCGGAGCAGTACTTC. Encoded protein: CASSLEAGPGSEQYF.

The genes are TRBV2 and TRBJ1-1, with D perhaps TRBD1 (6 bases). The germline V gene encodes CDR1 SNHLY and CDR2 FYNNEI. V was trimmed by 6 bases and J by 4 bases, leaving 18 bases between them. CDR3 size: 15 residues. The CDR3 sequence: CASSPRGAGPTEAFF. The CDR3 DNA is TGTGCCAGCAGCCCGAGGGGGGCCGGTCCCACTGAAGCTTTCTTT. Drawing the rest from reference TRBV2 and TRBJ1-1, the complete variable domain is EPEVTQTPSHQVTQMGQEVILRCVPISNHLYFYWYRQILGQKVEFLVSFYNNEISEKSEIFDDQFSVERPDGSNFTLKIRSTKLEDSAMYFCASSPRGAGPTEAFFGQGTRLTVV.

This chain joins TRBV28 and TRBJ1-2, with unresolved D. The CDR3 has 14 amino acids. Deletions cut 5 bases from V and 2 bases from J, with 12 bases between. The germline gives CDR1 MDHEN, CDR2 SYDVKM. The CDR3: CASSPIGPNYGYTF. The CDR3 DNA reads as TGTGCCAGCAGTCCTATAGGGCCCAACTATGGCTACACCTTC.

V is TRBV7-9 and J is TRBJ1-2, with a possible D match to TRBD1 (6 bases). The CDR3 has 13 amino acids. Germline loops: CDR1 SEHNR, CDR2 FQNEAQ (reference sequence). Trimming removed 8 bases at V and 3 bases at J, with 13 bases between. The CDR3 is CASFGGADYGYTF. The CDR3 nucleotides read TGTGCCAGCTTCGGGGGCGCGGACTATGGCTACACCTTC.

The chain recombines TRBV28 with TRBJ2-7, with a weak D call TRBD2 (5 bases). Deletions cut 5 bases from V and 4 bases from J, with 9 bases between. Germline loops: CDR1 MDHEN, CDR2 SYDVKM. This CDR3 is 12 amino acids long. The CDR3 DNA is TGTGCCAGCAGTCCCGGCGGGTACGAGCAGTACTTC. Its translation: CASSPGGYEQYF. Combining the CDR3 with reference TRBV28 and TRBJ2-7 gives the whole variable domain DVKVTQSSRYLVKRTGEKVFLECVQDMDHENMFWYRQDPGLGLRLIYFSYDVKMKEKGDIPEGYSVSREKKERFSLILESASTNQTSMYLCASSPGGYEQYFGPGTRLTVT.

This clone turned up a few times. CDR3 DNA: TGCAGTGCCTGGAGGAAGACCCAGTACTTC. Protein: CSAWRKTQYF. The rearrangement uses TRBV20-1 and TRBJ2-5, with a weak D call TRBD2 (5 bases). The V and J ends lost 6 bases and 6 bases respectively, with 8 bases between them. In germline, CDR1 is DFQATT, CDR2 SNEGSKA (reference sequence). The CDR3 runs 10 residues.

This clone turned up a few times. DNA of the CDR3: TGTGCCAGCAGCTTAAGCTATGGCTACACCTTC. Translation gives CASSLSYGYTF. V gene TRBV7-2 combines with J gene TRBJ1-2; D gene uncertain. Germline CDR1 SGHTA, CDR2 FQGNSA. This CDR3 has 11 amino acids. The germline V and J ends were trimmed by 2 bases and 4 bases, with 2 bases remaining between them. Complete variable domain (other parts from reference TRBV7-2 and TRBJ1-2): GAGVSQSPSNKVTEKGKDVELRCDPISGHTALYWYRQSLGQGLEFLIYFQGNSAPDKSGLPSDRFSAERTGGSVSTLTIQRTQQEDSAVYLCASSLSYGYTFGSGTRLTVV.

The V gene is TRBV7-2, the J gene TRBJ2-7; 9 bases line up with TRBD1. The germline gives CDR1 SGHTA, CDR2 FQGNSA. The CDR3 is made up of 15 amino acids. The ends lost 10 bases at V and 4 bases at J; junction bases unmatched: 14. The CDR3 nucleotides read TGTGCCACCAGACTCGGGGGGACAGGGCCATACGAGCAGTACTTC. Translated, it gives CATRLGGTGPYEQYF.

The V call is TRBV6-1, the J call TRBJ1-4; D is unclear. Germline CDR1 reads MNHNS; CDR2 reads SASEGT. The CDR3 totals 17 residues. The V gene lost 2 bases and the J gene lost 0 bases, with 13 bases spanning the gap. The CDR3 is CASSEYLGGATNEKLFF. DNA of the CDR3: TGTGCCAGCAGTGAATATTTAGGTGGGGCAACTAATGAAAAACTGTTTTTT.

V gene TRBV11-3 combines with J gene TRBJ2-5; a weak D match, TRBD2 (5 bases). The end of the DNA aligns better with TRBJ2-7, so the J call may be wrong. The CDR3 runs 13 residues. Germline-derived CDR1 and CDR2 are SGHNT and YENEEA. CDR3 loop: CASSSGSSYEQYF. CDR3 nucleotides: TGTGCCAGCAGCTCGGGAAGCTCCTACGAGCAGTACTTC.